This entry describes one TCR delta chain. Germline and junction disagree at one end, which may indicate a read error. From germline, CDR1 is TSWWSYY and CDR2 QGS. This CDR3 comprises 24 residues. This specimen comes from a study of gamma-delta chains in newborns, infants, children. Study context: Innate gammadelta T cells reportedly expand polyclonally right after birth, driven by microbial exposure, per the title.

TCRdb fed the reads to CATT. Counted here are more than 6,500 delta-chain clones, roughly 1.5% occurring once; the ten biggest clones make up around 8%. The rearrangement uses TRDV1 and TRDJ1; 12 bases are a match to TRDD3. This receptor was identified in a child who was a newborn, infant or young child, either healthy, febrile or measles-vaccinated (not recorded which). The sequenced material came from blood. CDR3 loop: CALGELERLPYVLGDTGSTYKLIF. For the CDR3, the DNA is TGTGCTCTTGGGGAACTAGAACGCCTACCTTACGTACTGGGGGATACTGGCAGCACCTATAAACTCATCTTT.